This T cell receptor (beta chain) was captured in a study of control samples from healthy donors and cancer patients. Assay: immunoSEQ multiplex PCR; the TCRdb copy retains only in-frame clones and omits some. The sample includes 150,000 to 180,000 clones, approximately 96% of them seen just once. J lost 5 bases, V lost 1 base, and 2 bases had no gene match. Germline V CDR1 and CDR2: SGHNT, YENEEA. The CDR3 has 15 amino acids. The sample consisted of blood. The origin of this receptor is a man aged 40-55 years in good health. The chain combines TRBV11-3 with TRBJ2-2, with TRBD1 matching 9 bases. The CDR3 DNA follows: TGTGCCAGCAGCTTAGGACAGGGGGAGACCGGGGAGCTGTTTTTT. Translating gives CASSLGQGETGELFF.